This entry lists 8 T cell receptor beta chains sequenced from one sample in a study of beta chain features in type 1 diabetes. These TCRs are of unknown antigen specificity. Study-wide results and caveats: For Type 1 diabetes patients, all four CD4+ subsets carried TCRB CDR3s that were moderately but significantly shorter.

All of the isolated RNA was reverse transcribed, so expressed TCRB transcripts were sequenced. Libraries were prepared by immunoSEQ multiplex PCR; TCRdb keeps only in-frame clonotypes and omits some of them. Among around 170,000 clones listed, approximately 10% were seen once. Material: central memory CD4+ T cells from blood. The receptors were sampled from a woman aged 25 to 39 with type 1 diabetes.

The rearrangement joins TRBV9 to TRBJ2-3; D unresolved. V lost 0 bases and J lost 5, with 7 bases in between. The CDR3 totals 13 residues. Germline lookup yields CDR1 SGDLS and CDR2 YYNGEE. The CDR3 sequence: CASSVAAEDTQYF. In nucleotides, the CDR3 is TGTGCCAGCAGCGTAGCTGCGGAAGATACGCAGTATTTT.

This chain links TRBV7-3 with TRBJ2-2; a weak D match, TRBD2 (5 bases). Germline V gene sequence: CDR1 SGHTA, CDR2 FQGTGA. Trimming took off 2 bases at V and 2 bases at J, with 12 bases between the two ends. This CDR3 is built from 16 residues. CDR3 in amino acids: CASSLLRARNTGELFF. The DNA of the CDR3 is TGTGCCAGCAGCTTACTGCGGGCTAGAAACACCGGGGAGCTGTTTTTT. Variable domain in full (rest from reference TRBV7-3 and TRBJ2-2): GAGVSQTPSNKVTEKGKYVELRCDPISGHTALYWYRQSLGQGPEFLIYFQGTGAADDSGLPNDRFFAVRPEGSVSTLKIQRTERGDSAVYLCASSLLRARNTGELFFGEGSRLTVL.

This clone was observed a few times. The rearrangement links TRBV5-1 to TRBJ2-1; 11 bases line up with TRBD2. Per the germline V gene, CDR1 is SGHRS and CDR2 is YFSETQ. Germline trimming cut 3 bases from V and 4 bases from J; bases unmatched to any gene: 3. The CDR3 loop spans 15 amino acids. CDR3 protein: CASSYSSGGYNEQFF. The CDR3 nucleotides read TGCGCCAGCAGCTACTCTAGCGGGGGGTACAATGAGCAGTTCTTC.

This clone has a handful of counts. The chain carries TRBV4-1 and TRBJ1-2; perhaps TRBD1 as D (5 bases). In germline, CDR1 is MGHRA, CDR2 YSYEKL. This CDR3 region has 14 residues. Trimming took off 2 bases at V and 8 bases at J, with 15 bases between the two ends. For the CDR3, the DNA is TGCGCCAGCAGCCAACCACAGGAGAGATGGGGCTACACCTTC. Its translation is CASSQPQERWGYTF.

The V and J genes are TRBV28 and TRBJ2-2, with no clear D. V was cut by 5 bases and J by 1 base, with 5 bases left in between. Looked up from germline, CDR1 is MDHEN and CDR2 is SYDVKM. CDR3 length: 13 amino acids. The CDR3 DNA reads TGTGCCAGCAGTGCACAGAACACCGGGGAGCTGTTTTTT. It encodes CASSAQNTGELFF.

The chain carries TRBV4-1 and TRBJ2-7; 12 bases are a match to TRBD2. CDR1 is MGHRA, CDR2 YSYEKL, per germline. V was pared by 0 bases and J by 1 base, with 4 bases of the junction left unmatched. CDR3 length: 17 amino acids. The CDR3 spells CASSQDLAGGTSYEQYF. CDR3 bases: TGCGCCAGCAGCCAAGATCTAGCGGGAGGGACTTCCTACGAGCAGTACTTC.

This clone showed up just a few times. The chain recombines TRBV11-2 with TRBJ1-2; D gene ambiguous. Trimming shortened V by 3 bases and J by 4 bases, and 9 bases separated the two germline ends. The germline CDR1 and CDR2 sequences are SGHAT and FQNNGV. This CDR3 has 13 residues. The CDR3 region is CASSLDGSYGYTF. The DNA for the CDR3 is TGTGCCAGCAGCTTGGACGGGAGCTATGGCTACACCTTC. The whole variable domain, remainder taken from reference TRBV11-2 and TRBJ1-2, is EAGVAQSPRYKIIEKRQSVAFWCNPISGHATLYWYQQILGQGPKLLIQFQNNGVVDDSQLPKDRFSAERLKGVDSTLKIQPAKLEDSAVYLCASSLDGSYGYTFGSGTRLTVV.

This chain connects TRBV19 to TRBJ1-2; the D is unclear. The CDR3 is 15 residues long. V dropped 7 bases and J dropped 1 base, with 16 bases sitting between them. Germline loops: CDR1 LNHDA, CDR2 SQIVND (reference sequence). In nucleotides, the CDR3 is TGTGCCAGTACTATCGGAGCAATACTTAACTATGGCTACACCTTC. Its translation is CASTIGAILNYGYTF.